Here is one TCR beta chain with its context. Using immunoSEQ multiplex PCR, the repertoire was profiled, and TCRdb retains in-frame clones only, with some absent. Of some 60,000 clones detected, about 90% appear once; the ten largest clones hold 2.8%. Germline V gene lookup returns CDR1 MDHEN and CDR2 SYDVKM. The CDR3 is 14 amino acids. The trim removed 6 bases at V and 6 bases at J, leaving 7 bases unmatched. This entry belongs to a study of T cell changes during pregnancy in multiple sclerosis. The sample consisted of peripheral blood, taken in the third trimester of pregnancy. V gene TRBV28 combines with J gene TRBJ1-4; 7 nucleotides line up with TRBD1. This clonotype originated in a female donor in good health, enrolled as a control in a pregnancy study. CDR3 nucleotide sequence: TGTGCCAGCAGCACCCTCGGGACAGATGAAAAACTGTTTTTT. It codes for CASSTLGTDEKLFF.